This T cell receptor (beta chain) derives from a study of low-dose radiotherapy and immunotherapy resistance in tumors. This clonotype was detected many times. Sample time point: before trial treatment. V was shortened by 1 base and J by 2 bases, with 12 bases between the two germline ends. The CDR3 extends over 16 amino acids. TRAV and TRBV primers primed cDNA for both TCRalpha and TCRbeta. An approximately 19-cycle PCR with a constant-region primer and V-primer adapter amplified TCRs. From the reads, TCRdb called clonotypes with MiXCR, one entry per CDR3 protein. Of tens of thousands of distinct CDR3 sequences listed, roughly 19% are singletons.

This sample comprised PBMCs, obtained before treatment. The TCR sequence derives from a male donor with prostate cancer. The chain carries TRBV12-3 or TRBV12-4 and TRBJ2-1, with a tentative D call TRBD2 (6 bases). The CDR3 sequence: CASSLGGVYTYNEQFF. In nucleotides, the CDR3 is TGTGCCAGCAGTTTAGGGGGGGTCTACACCTACAATGAGCAGTTCTTC.